This note documents a single T cell receptor (beta chain) sequence. Its antigen is still unknown. This sample is part of a study of radiotherapy plus CTLA-4 blockade in lung cancer. Study-level information: Among enrolled patients, less than 20% responded and around 30% achieved disease control. Notes on the study in general: Peripheral blood showed expansion of tumor-derived TCR clones after radiotherapy and ipilimumab. Early blood T cell clone dynamics, with interferon-beta, were reported to best predict response.

Method: immunoSEQ multiplex PCR; TCRdb's copy keeps in-frame clones and lacks some. The sample yields about 94,000 clones, roughly 80% seen once. Per germline, CDR1 MGHRA and CDR2 YSYEKL. V lost 7 bases and J 2 bases, leaving 18 bases between the germline ends. This CDR3 has 15 amino acids. Patients had chemo-refractory metastatic non-small-cell lung cancer and received focal radiation plus CTLA-4 blockade that used ipilimumab. The sequencing here drew on peripheral blood, taken from a patient treated with radiotherapy plus ipilimumab. J is TRBJ2-7 and V is TRBV4-1; D is uncertain. The clonotype originates from a human donor with non-small cell lung cancer that progressed on radiotherapy plus ipilimumab. DNA for the CDR3: TGCGCCAGCACCTGGAGCTCAGAGCCCCCCTACGAGCAGTACTTC. Translating gives CASTWSSEPPYEQYF.